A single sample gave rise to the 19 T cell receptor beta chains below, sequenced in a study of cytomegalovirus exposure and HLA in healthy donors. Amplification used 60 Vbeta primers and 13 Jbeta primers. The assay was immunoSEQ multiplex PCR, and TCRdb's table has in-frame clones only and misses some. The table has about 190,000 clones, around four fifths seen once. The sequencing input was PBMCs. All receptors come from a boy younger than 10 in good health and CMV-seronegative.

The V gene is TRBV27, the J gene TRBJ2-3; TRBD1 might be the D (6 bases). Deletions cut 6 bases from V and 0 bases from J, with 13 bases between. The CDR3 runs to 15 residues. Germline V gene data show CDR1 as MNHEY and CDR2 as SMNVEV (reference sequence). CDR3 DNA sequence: TGTGCCAGCAGACCGGGACACATTAGCACAGATACGCAGTATTTT. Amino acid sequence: CASRPGHISTDTQYF.

The CDR3 loop is CASSFTSGGQETQYF. In nucleotides, the CDR3 is TGTGCCAGCAGCTTTACTAGCGGGGGGCAAGAGACCCAGTACTTC. V gene TRBV11-2 combines with J gene TRBJ2-5; 12 bases fit TRBD2. The CDR3 has 15 residues. Germline loops: CDR1 SGHAT, CDR2 FQNNGV. V shed 3 bases, J shed 2 bases, and the junction held 1 base outside the gene matches.

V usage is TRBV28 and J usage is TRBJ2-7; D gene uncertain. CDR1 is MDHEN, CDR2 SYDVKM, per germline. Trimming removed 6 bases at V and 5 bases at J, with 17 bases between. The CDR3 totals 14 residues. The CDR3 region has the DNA TGTGCCAGCAGGGCTACCAGTTTGGGCCACGAGCAGTACTTC. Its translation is CASRATSLGHEQYF.

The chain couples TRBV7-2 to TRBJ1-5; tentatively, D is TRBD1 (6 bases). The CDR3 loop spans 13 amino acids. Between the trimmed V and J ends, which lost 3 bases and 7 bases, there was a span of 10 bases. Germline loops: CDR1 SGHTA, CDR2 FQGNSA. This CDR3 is CASSLNRVQPQHF. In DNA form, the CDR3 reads TGTGCCAGCAGCTTGAACAGGGTGCAGCCCCAGCATTTT.

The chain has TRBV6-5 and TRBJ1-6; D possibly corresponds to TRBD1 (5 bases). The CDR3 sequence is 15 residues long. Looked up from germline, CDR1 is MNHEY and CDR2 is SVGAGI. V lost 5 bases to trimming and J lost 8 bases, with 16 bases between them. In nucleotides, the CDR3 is TGTGCCAGCAGTCCGTGGGGGGGTAAAGATTCACCCCTCCACTTT. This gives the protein CASSPWGGKDSPLHF.

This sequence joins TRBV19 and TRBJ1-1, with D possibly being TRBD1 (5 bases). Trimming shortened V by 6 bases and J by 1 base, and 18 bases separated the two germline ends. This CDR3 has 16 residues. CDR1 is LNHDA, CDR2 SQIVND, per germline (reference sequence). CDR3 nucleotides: TGTGCCAGTAGGGGACCGGACGGAGGGCCGAACACTGAAGCTTTCTTT. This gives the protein CASRGPDGGPNTEAFF.

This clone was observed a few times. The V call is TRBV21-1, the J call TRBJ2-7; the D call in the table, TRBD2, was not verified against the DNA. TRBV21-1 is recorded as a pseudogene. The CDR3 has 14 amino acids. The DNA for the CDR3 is TGTGCCAGCAGCACCCGGGGGATCATGAAAGAGCAGTACGTC. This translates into CASSTRGIMKEQYV.

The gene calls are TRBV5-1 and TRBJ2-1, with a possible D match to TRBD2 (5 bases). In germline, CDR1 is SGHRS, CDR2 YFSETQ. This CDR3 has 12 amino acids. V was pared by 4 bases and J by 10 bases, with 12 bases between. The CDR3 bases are TGCGCCAGCAGCGCACTAGGAGAGGAGCAGTTCTTC. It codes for CASSALGEEQFF.

CDR3 amino acids: CASSPRRAGTPSTDTQYF. CDR3 nucleotide sequence: TGTGCCAGCTCACCACGGCGGGCGGGGACCCCTAGCACAGATACGCAGTATTTT. This sequence joins TRBV18 and TRBJ2-3, with D tentatively TRBD2 (6 bases). This CDR3 region has 18 residues. Trimming removed 1 base from V and 0 bases from J, with 17 bases in between. The germline CDR1 and CDR2 sequences are KGHSH and LQKENI.

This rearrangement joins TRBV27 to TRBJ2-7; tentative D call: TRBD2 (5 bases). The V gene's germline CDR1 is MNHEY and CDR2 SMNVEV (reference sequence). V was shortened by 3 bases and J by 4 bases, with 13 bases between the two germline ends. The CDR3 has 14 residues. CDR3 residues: CASSFGPRGYEQYF. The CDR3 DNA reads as TGTGCCAGCAGTTTTGGGCCTAGAGGGTACGAGCAGTACTTC.

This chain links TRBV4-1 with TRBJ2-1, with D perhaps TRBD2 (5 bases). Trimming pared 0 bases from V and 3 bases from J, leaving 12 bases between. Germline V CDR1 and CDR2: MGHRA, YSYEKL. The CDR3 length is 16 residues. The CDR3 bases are TGCGCCAGCAGCCAAGATGTCGGACTGTACTACAATGAGCAGTTCTTC. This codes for CASSQDVGLYYNEQFF.

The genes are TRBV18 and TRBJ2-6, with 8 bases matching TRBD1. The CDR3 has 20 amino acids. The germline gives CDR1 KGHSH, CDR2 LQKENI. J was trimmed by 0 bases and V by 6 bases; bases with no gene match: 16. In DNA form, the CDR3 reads TGTGCCAGCTCGGGGTGGACCGGGACAGGTCTCATCTCTGGGGCCAACGTCCTGACTTTC. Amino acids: CASSGWTGTGLISGANVLTF.

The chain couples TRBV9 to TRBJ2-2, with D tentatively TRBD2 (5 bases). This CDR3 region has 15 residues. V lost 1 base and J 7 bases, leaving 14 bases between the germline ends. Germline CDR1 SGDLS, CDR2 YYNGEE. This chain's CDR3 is CASSVSGSVDGELFF. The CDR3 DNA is TGTGCCAGCAGCGTAAGTGGGAGTGTGGACGGGGAGCTGTTTTTT. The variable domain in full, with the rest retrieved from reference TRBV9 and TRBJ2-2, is DSGVTQTPKHLITATGQRVTLRCSPRSGDLSVYWYQQSLDQGLQFLIQYYNGEERAKGNILERFSAQQFPDLHSELNLSSLELGDSALYFCASSVSGSVDGELFFGEGSRLTVL.

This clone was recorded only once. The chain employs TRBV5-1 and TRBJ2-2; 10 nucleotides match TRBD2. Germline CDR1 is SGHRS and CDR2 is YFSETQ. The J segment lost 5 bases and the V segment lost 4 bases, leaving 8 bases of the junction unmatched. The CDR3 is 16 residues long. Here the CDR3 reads CASSPLAGVGTGELFF. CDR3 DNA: TGCGCCAGCAGCCCCCTAGCGGGAGTGGGGACCGGGGAGCTGTTTTTT.

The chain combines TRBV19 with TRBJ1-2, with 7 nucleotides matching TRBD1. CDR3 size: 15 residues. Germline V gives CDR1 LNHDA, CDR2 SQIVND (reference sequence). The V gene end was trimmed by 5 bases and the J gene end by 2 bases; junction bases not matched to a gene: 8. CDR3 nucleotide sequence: TGTGCCAGTAGTCCCTGGGACAGCCAAAACTATGGCTACACCTTC. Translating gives CASSPWDSQNYGYTF.

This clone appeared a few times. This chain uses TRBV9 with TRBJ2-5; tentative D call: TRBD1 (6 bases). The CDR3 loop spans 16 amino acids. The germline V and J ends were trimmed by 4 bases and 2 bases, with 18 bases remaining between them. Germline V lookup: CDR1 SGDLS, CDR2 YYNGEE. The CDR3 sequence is CASSPTPGQGQETQYF. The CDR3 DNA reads TGTGCCAGCAGCCCAACTCCGGGACAAGGACAAGAGACCCAGTACTTC.

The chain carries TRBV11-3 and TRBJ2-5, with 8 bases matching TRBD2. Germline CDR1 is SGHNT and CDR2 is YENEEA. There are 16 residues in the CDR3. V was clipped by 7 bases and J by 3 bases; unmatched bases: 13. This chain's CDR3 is CASTPKGSGRKETQYF. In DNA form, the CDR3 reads TGTGCCAGCACCCCAAAGGGGAGCGGGAGAAAAGAGACCCAGTACTTC.

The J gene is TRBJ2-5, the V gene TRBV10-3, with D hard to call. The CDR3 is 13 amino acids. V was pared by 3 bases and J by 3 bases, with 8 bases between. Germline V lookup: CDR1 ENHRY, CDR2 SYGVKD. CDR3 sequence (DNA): TGTGCCATCAGTGATCAGGATAAAGAGACCCAGTACTTC. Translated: CAISDQDKETQYF.

The DNA of the CDR3 is TGTGCCAGCAGTGGGAGACTCGATAACACCGGGGAGCTGTTTTTT. Amino acid sequence: CASSGRLDNTGELFF. This chain links TRBV6-5 with TRBJ2-2, with D possibly being TRBD2 (5 bases). There are 15 residues in the CDR3. In germline, CDR1 is MNHEY, CDR2 SVGAGI. Trimming stripped 5 bases from V and 2 bases from J, with 12 bases between.